The entry below gives a single TCR beta chain sequence along with its context. The sample originates from a study of blood T cell repertoires in COVID-19. Using immunoSEQ multiplex PCR, the repertoire was profiled, and TCRdb retains in-frame clones only, with some absent. The table lists roughly 400,000 clones, 80% to 90% of them singletons. The sample comprised PBMCs or T cells enriched from blood (not recorded which). The origin of this receptor is a man aged 30 to 45 who had recovered from COVID-19.

This chain's CDR3 is CASSQDLWDRGEPQHF. CDR3 DNA: TGTGCCAGCAGCCAAGATTTGTGGGACAGGGGTGAGCCCCAGCATTTT. The rearrangement joins TRBV4-2 to TRBJ1-5, with TRBD1 matching over 10 bases. The CDR3 totals 16 residues. CDR1 LGHNA and CDR2 YNFKEQ come from the germline V gene. J gave up 8 bases and V 0 bases, and 7 bases lay outside the gene matches.